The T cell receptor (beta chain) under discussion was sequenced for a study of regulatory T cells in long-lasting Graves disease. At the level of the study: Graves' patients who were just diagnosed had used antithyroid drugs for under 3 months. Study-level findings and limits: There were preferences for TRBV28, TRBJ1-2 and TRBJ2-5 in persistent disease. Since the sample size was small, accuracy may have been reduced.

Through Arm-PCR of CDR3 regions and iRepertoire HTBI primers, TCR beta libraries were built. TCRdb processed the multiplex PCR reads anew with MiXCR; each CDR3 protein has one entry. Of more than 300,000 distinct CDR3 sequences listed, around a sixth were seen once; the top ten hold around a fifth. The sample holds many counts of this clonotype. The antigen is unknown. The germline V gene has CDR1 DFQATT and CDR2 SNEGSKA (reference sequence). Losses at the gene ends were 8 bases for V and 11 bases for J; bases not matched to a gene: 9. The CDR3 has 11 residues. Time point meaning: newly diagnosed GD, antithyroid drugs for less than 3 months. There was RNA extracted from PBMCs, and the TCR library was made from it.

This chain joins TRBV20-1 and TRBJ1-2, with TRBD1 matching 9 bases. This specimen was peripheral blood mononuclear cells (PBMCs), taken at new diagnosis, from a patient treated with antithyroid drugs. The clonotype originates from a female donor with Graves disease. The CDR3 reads CSSVVTGGYTF. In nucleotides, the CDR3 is TGCAGTAGCGTCGTGACAGGGGGATACACCTTC.